This is a list of T cell receptor beta chains from one sample in a study of radiation and T cells in renal cell carcinoma. Using immunoSEQ multiplex PCR, the repertoire was profiled, and TCRdb retains in-frame clones only, with some absent. Here the sample spans approximately 23,000 clones, around 52% being singletons. The source material was tumor tissue, sampled from a patient whose treatment included radiotherapy and nephrectomy. These receptor sequences come from a woman aged 50 to 65 with renal cell carcinoma. CDR3s include the opening cysteine and the closing phenylalanine or tryptophan. The order of the fields is J gene, V gene, CDR3 protein.

J: TRBJ1-1; V: TRBV18; CDR3: CASSLEEGVWTEAFF
J: TRBJ1-2; V: TRBV28; CDR3: CASSSRGDYGYTF
J: TRBJ1-2; V: TRBV5-1; CDR3: CASSLDGRYGYTF
J: TRBJ1-6; V: TRBV7-9; CDR3: CASSFGQGFYNSPLHF
J: TRBJ1-2; V: TRBV15; CDR3: CATSRDYGTSYGYTF
J: TRBJ2-6; V: TRBV2; CDR3: CASSDRRAILTSGANVLTF
J: TRBJ1-6; V: TRBV7-9; CDR3: CASSHLSPLHF
J: TRBJ2-3; V: TRBV25-1; CDR3: CASSASFGASDTQYF
J: TRBJ2-7; V: TRBV5-1; CDR3: CASSPMGRSSYEQYF
J: TRBJ1-5; V: TRBV19; CDR3: CASSIGTASNQPQHF
J: TRBJ2-4; V: TRBV5-4; CDR3: CASSSPGTGNIQYF
J: TRBJ1-4; V: TRBV30; CDR3: CAWSTGSREKLFF
J: TRBJ1-5; V: TRBV4-1; CDR3: CASSQDFPYNQPQHF
J: TRBJ2-5; V: TRBV2; CDR3: CASSEARSLQETQYF
J: TRBJ2-5; V: TRBV19; CDR3: CASSILASGGEETQYF
J: TRBJ1-6; V: TRBV9; CDR3: CASSSDRRNSPLHF
J: TRBJ1-1; V: TRBV9; CDR3: CASSVDGHPNTEAFF
J: TRBJ2-3; V: TRBV19; CDR3: CASSISGTDTQYF
J: TRBJ1-5; V: TRBV7-6; CDR3: CASSLEPPGPYSNQPQHF
J: TRBJ2-2; V: TRBV6-4; CDR3: CASSYSASSTGELFF
J: TRBJ2-3; V: TRBV5-1; CDR3: CASSPGTSGGTDTQYF
J: TRBJ2-7; V: TRBV18; CDR3: CASSPQYGTGTGEQYF
J: TRBJ2-2; V: TRBV5-1; CDR3: CASSPSGGQAGELFF
J: TRBJ1-1; V: TRBV19; CDR3: CASSIEGITEAFF
J: TRBJ2-7; V: TRBV2; CDR3: CASSVGTGGTYEQYF
J: TRBJ2-1; V: TRBV10-2; CDR3: CASSYRSNEQFF
J: TRBJ2-7; V: TRBV18; CDR3: CASSPQTWYEQYF
J: TRBJ1-5; V: TRBV29-1; CDR3: CSVWTGGSQPQHF
J: TRBJ2-5; V: TRBV19; CDR3: CASRSGETQYF
J: TRBJ1-4; V: TRBV6-6; CDR3: CASRTSAINEKLFF
J: TRBJ2-3; V: TRBV7-8; CDR3: CASSLFVQSLFSTDTQYF
J: TRBJ1-4; V: TRBV5-1; CDR3: CASSLQGGTHNEKLFF
J: TRBJ2-1; V: TRBV9; CDR3: CASSPQGLEGGEQFF
J: TRBJ1-5; V: TRBV7-8; CDR3: CASSLARGSNQPQHF
J: TRBJ1-2; V: TRBV29-1; CDR3: CSVERWMVGLTNYGYTF
J: TRBJ2-3; V: TRBV7-3; CDR3: CASSVYGGLTDTQYF
J: TRBJ1-1; V: TRBV4-1; CDR3: CASSLPPQMNTEAFF
J: TRBJ2-5; V: TRBV7-2; CDR3: CASSPGSRRWETQYF
J: TRBJ1-2; V: TRBV27; CDR3: CASSLGTGTITF
J: TRBJ1-1; V: TRBV19; CDR3: CASSFEVTLDRGLNTEAFF
J: TRBJ2-6; V: TRBV5-1; CDR3: CASSLGRGTGANVLTF
J: TRBJ2-2; V: TRBV7-8; CDR3: CASSLAFTGELFF
J: TRBJ1-2; V: TRBV6-1; CDR3: CASSDKGTGMYYGYTF
J: TRBJ2-3; V: TRBV5-1; CDR3: CASTRQYTDTQYF
J: TRBJ1-5; V: TRBV4-2; CDR3: CASSQGGGGEGQPQHF
J: TRBJ2-7; V: TRBV7-9; CDR3: CASSQTGGISYEQYF
J: TRBJ2-7; V: TRBV2; CDR3: CASSAGRGEYEQYF
J: TRBJ2-1; V: TRBV29-1; CDR3: CSVEQSGLSMKGEQFF
J: TRBJ1-5; V: TRBV6-5; CDR3: CASPRGHQPQHF
J: TRBJ2-7; V: TRBV19; CDR3: CASSIDRGLPYEQYF
J: TRBJ2-3; V: TRBV29-1; CDR3: CSVGTGVSSTDTQYF
J: TRBJ2-5; V: TRBV10-3; CDR3: CAISAQETQYF
J: TRBJ2-7; V: TRBV9; CDR3: CASSEGQGSYEQYF
J: TRBJ1-4; V: TRBV7-9; CDR3: CASSSWQGTGEKLFF
J: TRBJ2-6; V: TRBV5-6; CDR3: CASSLGYRGLSGANVLTF
J: TRBJ1-6; V: TRBV13; CDR3: CASSYGGDNSPLHF